The 2 T cell receptor beta chains below come from one sample, sequenced in a study of shared clonotypes between healthy human individuals. Sequencing was performed with immunoSEQ multiplex PCR; in TCRdb, only in-frame clones are kept and a portion is missing. The repertoire has about 1.5 million clones, approximately 98% of them found once; the top ten carry around 0.45%. The sample was naive CD4+ T cells sorted from blood. Subset of the sample: CD45RA+ positively selected. These receptors all come from a man aged 25-45 years in good health.

This chain uses TRBV5-8 with TRBJ1-5; TRBD1 might be the D (5 bases). Trimming shortened V by 0 bases and J by 3 bases, and 13 bases separated the two germline ends. The CDR3 runs 16 residues. The germline CDR1 and CDR2 sequences are SGHTS and YDEGEE. The CDR3 sequence is CASSLGTGRNNQPQHF. CDR3 in DNA: TGTGCCAGCAGCTTGGGAACAGGTAGAAACAATCAGCCCCAGCATTTT.

A single count supports this clone. V and J are TRBV12-1 and TRBJ2-2. TRBV12-1 is designated a pseudogene. This CDR3 region has 17 residues. CDR3 DNA: TGTGCCAGCACTACTCAAGTTAAGGGTTCGAACACCGGGGAGCTGTTTTTT. Its protein product is CASTTQVKGSNTGELFF.